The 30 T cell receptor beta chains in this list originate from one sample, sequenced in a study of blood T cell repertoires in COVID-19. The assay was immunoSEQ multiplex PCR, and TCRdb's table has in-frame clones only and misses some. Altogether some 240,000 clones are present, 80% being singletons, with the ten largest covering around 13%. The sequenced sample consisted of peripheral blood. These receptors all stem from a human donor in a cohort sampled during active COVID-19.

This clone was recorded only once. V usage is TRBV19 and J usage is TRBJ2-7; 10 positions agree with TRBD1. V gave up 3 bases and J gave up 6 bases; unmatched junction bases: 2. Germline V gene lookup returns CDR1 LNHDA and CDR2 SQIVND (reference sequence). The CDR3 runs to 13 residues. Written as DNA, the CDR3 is TGTGCCAGTAGTATGGACAGGGGGGGCGAGCAGTACTTC. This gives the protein CASSMDRGGEQYF.

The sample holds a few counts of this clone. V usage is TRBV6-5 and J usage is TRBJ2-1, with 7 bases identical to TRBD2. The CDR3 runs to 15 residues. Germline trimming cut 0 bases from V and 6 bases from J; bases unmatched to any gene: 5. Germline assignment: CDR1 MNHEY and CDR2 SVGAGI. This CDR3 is CASSYSGGEGNEQFF. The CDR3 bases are TGTGCCAGCAGTTACTCGGGCGGGGAGGGCAATGAGCAGTTCTTC.

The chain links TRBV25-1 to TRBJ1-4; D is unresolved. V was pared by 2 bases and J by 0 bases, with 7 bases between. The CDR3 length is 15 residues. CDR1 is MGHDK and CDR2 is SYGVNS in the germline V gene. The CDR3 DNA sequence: TGTGCCAGCAGTGAACAACTTGCAACTAATGAAAAACTGTTTTTT. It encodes CASSEQLATNEKLFF.

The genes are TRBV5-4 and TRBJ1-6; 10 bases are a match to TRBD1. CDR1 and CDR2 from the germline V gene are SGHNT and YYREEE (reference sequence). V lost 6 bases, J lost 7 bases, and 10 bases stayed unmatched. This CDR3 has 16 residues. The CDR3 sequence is CASINSDRGWNSPLHF. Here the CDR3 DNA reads TGTGCCAGCATCAACTCGGACAGGGGGTGGAATTCACCCCTCCACTTT.

This CDR3 is CSANEGTQYF. The CDR3 DNA reads as TGCAGCGCCAACGAGGGGACCCAGTACTTC. The rearrangement links TRBV29-1 to TRBJ2-5; a possible D gene is TRBD2 (5 bases). Germline CDR1 reads SQVTM; CDR2 reads ANQGSEA. This CDR3 contains 10 residues. V dropped 7 bases and J dropped 7 bases, with 10 bases sitting between them.

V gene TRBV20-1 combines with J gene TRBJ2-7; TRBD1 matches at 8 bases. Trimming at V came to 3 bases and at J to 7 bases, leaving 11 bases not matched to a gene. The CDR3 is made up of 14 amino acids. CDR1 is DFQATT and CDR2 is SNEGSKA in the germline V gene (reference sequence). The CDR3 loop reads CSASPEQGGREQYF. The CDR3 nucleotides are TGCAGTGCTAGTCCAGAACAGGGGGGAAGGGAGCAGTACTTC.

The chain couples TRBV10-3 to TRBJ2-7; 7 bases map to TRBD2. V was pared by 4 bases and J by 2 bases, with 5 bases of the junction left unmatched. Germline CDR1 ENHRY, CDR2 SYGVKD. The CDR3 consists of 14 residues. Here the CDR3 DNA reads TGTGCCATCAGTGTCAGCGGGGCCACCTACGAGCAGTACTTC. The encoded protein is CAISVSGATYEQYF.

CDR3 protein: CASSEQGAIAGELFF. CDR3 in DNA: TGTGCCAGCAGCGAACAGGGGGCAATAGCAGGGGAGCTGTTTTTT. This chain joins TRBV2 and TRBJ2-2; the match to TRBD1 covers 9 bases. The germline gives CDR1 SNHLY, CDR2 FYNNEI. The CDR3 spans 15 residues. V lost 6 bases to trimming and J lost 8 bases; unmatched junction nucleotides: 10.

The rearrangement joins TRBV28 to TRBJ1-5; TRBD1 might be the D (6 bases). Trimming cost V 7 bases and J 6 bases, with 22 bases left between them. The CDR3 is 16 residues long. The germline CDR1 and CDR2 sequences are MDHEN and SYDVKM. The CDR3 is CASTALRDNPPQPQHF. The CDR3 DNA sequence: TGTGCCAGCACCGCCCTCCGGGACAATCCACCTCAGCCCCAGCATTTT.

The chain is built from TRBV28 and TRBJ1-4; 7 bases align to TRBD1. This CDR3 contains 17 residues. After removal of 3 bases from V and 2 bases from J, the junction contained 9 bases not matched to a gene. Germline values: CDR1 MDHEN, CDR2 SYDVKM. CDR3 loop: CASSFGGRGSTNEKLFF. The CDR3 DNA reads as TGTGCCAGCAGTTTTGGGGGCAGGGGGAGCACTAATGAAAAACTGTTTTTT.

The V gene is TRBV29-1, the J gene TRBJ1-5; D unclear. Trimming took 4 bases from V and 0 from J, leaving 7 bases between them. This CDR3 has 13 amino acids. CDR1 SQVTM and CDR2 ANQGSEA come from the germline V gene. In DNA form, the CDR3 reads TGCAGCGTTGGAGGGAATAGCAATCAGCCCCAGCATTTT. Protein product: CSVGGNSNQPQHF.

The DNA for the CDR3 is TGTGCCAGCAGCTCGGACAGGAATCAGCCCCAGCATTTT. It codes for CASSSDRNQPQHF. The chain employs TRBV7-2 and TRBJ1-5; 7 bases fit TRBD1. V dropped 4 bases and J dropped 4; count of bases not matched to a gene: 1. The CDR3 has 13 amino acids. In germline, CDR1 is SGHTA, CDR2 FQGNSA.

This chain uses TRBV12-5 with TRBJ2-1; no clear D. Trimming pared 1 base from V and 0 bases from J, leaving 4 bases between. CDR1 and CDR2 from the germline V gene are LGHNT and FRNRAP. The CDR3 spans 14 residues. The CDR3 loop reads CASGLGGSYNEQFF. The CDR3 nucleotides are TGTGCTAGTGGTTTGGGCGGCTCCTACAATGAGCAGTTCTTC. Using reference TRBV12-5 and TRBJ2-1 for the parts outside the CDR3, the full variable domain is DARVTQTPRHKVTEMGQEVTMRCQPILGHNTVFWYRQTMMQGLELLAYFRNRAPLDDSGMPKDRFSAEMPDATLATLKIQPSEPRDSAVYFCASGLGGSYNEQFFGPGTRLTVL.

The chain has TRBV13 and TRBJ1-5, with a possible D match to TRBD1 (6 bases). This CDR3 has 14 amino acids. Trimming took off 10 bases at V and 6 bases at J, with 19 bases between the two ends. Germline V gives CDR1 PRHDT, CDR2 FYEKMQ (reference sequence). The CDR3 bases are TGTGCCACCTCCCAGGGGACAAAAGGTCAGCCCCAGCATTTT. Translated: CATSQGTKGQPQHF.

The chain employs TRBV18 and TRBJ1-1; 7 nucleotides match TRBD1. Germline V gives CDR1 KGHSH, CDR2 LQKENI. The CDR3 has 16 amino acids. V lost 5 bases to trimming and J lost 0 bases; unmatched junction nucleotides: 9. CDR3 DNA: TGTGCCAGCTCAGTCCTTCAGGGACAGATGAACACTGAAGCTTTCTTT. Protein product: CASSVLQGQMNTEAFF.

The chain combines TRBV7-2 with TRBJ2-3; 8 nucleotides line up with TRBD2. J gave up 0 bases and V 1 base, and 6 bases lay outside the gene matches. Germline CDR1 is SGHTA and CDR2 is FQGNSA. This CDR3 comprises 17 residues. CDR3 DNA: TGTGCCAGCAGCTTAGGAGGAGGCGGGGGGAGCACAGATACGCAGTATTTT. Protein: CASSLGGGGGSTDTQYF.

The CDR3 reads CASSLTGVMATSTDTQYF. For the CDR3, the DNA is TGTGCCAGCAGCTTAACGGGTGTAATGGCGACTAGCACAGATACGCAGTATTTT. The chain links TRBV7-3 to TRBJ2-3; unclear D gene. The CDR3 extends over 18 amino acids. Germline-derived CDR1 and CDR2 are SGHTA and FQGTGA. The ends were cut back, 0 bases at V and 0 bases at J, with 16 bases in the middle.

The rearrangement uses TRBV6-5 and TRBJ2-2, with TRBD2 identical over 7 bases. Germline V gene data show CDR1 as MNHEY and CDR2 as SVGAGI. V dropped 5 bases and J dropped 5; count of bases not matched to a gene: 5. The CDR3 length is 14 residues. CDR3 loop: CASSITSVTGELFF. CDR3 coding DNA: TGTGCCAGCAGTATTACTAGCGTGACCGGGGAGCTGTTTTTT.

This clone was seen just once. The CDR3 region has the DNA TGTGCCAGCAGTGATACAGGGTCCGGGGAGCTGTTTTTT. It specifies CASSDTGSGELFF. The rearrangement joins TRBV2 to TRBJ2-2; D is perhaps TRBD1 (6 bases). Trimming removed 3 bases at V and 6 bases at J, with 8 bases between. The length of the CDR3 is 13 residues. Germline V gene sequence: CDR1 SNHLY, CDR2 FYNNEI.

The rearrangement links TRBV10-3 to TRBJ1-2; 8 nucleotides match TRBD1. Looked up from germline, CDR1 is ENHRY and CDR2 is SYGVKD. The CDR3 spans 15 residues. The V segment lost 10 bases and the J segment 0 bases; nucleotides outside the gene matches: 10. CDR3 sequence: CANPTRTGTNYGYTF. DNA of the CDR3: TGTGCCAACCCTACCCGGACAGGGACTAACTATGGCTACACCTTC.

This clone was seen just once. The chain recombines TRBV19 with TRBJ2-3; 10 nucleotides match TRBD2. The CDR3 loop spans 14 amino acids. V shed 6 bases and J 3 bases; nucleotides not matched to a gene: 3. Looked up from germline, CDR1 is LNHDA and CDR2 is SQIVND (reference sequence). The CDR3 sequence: CASRTSGLTDTQYF. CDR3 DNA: TGTGCCAGTAGGACTAGCGGGTTGACAGATACGCAGTATTTT.

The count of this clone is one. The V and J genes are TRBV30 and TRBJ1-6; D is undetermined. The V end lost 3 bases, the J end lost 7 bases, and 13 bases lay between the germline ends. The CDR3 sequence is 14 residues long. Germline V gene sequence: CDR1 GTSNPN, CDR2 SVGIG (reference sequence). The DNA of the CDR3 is TGTGCCTGGAGCCCCCGACGGGGAAATTCACCCCTCCACTTT. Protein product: CAWSPRRGNSPLHF.

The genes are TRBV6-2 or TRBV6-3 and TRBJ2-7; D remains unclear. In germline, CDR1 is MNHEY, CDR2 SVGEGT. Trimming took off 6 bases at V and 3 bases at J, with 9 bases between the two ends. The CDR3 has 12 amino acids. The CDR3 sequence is CASSRQNYEQYF. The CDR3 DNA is TGTGCCAGCAGCCGACAAAACTACGAGCAGTACTTC.

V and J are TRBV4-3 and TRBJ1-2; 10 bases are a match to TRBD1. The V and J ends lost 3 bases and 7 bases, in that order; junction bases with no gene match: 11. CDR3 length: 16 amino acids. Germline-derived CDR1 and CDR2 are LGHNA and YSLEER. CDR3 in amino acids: CASSQGGWDRGFGYTF. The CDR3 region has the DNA TGCGCCAGCAGCCAGGGGGGCTGGGACAGGGGATTTGGCTACACCTTC.

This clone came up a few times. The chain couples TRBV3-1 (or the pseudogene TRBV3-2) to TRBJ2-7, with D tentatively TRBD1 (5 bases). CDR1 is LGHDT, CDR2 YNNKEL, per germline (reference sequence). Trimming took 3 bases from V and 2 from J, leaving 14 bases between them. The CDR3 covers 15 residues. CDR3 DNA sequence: TGTGCCAGCAGCCAGCAACAGGAAACCACCTACGAGCAGTACTTC. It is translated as CASSQQQETTYEQYF.

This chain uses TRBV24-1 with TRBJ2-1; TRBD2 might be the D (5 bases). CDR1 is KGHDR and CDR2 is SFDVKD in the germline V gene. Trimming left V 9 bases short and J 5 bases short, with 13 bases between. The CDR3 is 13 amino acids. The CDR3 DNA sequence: TGTGCCACCTCATCACCGGGAAACAATGAGCAGTTCTTC. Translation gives CATSSPGNNEQFF.

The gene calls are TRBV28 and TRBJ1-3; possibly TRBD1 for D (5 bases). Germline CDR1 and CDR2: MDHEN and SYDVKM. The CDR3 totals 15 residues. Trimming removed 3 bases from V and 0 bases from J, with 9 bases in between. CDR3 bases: TGTGCCAGCAGTTTCGACAGTAACTCTGGAAACACCATATATTTT. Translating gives CASSFDSNSGNTIYF.

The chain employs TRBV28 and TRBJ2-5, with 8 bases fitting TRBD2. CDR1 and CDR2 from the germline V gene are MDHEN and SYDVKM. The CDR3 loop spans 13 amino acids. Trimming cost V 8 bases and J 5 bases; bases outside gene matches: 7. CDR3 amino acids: CASRQAGDETQYF. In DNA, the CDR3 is TGTGCCAGCCGACAAGCGGGAGATGAGACCCAGTACTTC.

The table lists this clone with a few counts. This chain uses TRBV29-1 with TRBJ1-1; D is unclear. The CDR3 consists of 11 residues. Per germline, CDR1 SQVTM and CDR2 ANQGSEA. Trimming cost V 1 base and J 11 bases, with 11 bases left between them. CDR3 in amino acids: CSVEGWNGAFF. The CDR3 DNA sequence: TGCAGCGTTGAAGGCTGGAACGGGGCTTTCTTT.

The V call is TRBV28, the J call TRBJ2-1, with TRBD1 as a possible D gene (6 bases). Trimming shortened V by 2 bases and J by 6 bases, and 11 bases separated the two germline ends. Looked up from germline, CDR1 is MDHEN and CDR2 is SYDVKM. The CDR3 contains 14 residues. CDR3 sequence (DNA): TGTGCCAGCAGTTTAGATCTGGGGGCCAATGAGCAGTTCTTC. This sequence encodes CASSLDLGANEQFF.